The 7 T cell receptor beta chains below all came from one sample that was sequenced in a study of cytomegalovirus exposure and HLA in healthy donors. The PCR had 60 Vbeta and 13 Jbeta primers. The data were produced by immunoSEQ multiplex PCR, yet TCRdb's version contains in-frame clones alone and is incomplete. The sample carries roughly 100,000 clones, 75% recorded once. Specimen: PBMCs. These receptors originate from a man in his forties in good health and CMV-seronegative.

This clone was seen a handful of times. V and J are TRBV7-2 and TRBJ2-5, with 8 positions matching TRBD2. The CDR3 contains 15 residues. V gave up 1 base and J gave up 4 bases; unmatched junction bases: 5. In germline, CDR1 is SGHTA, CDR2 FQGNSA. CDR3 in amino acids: CASSLGAGAGETQYF. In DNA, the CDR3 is TGTGCCAGCAGCTTAGGAGCGGGGGCGGGAGAGACCCAGTACTTC.

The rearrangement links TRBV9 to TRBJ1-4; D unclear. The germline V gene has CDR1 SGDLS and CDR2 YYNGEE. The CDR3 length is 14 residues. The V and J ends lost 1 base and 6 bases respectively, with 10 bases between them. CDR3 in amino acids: CASSVRARDEKLFF. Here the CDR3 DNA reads TGTGCCAGCAGCGTAAGAGCCCGGGATGAAAAACTGTTTTTT.

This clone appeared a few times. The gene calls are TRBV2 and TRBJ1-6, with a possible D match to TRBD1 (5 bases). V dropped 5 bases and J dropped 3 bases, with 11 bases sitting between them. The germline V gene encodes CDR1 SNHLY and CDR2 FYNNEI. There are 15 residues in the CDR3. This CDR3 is CASSTRDYYNSPLHF. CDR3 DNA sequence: TGTGCCAGCAGTACCCGGGACTACTATAATTCACCCCTCCACTTT.

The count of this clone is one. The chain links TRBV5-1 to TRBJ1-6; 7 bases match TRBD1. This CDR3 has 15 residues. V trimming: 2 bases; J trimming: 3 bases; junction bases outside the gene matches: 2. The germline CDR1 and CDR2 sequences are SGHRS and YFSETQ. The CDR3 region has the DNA TGCGCCAGCAGCTTAGGGACAGACTATAATTCACCCCTCCACTTT. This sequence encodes CASSLGTDYNSPLHF.

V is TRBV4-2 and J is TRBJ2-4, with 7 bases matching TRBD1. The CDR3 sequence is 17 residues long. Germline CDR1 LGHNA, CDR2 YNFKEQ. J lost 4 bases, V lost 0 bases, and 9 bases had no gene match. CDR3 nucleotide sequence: TGTGCCAGCAGCCAAGACGAGGGGGCCATAGTAAAAAACATTCAGTACTTC. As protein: CASSQDEGAIVKNIQYF.

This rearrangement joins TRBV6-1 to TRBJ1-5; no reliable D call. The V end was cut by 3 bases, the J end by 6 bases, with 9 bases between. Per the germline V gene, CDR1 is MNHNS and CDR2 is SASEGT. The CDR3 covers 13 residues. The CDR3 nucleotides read TGTGCCAGCAGTGATCGGGTGGGTCAGCCCCAGCATTTT. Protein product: CASSDRVGQPQHF.

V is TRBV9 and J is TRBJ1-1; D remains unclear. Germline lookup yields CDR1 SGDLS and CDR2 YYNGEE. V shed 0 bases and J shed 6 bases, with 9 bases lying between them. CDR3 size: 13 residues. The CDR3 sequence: CASSVVEGSEAFF. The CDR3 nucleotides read TGTGCCAGCAGCGTAGTAGAGGGTTCTGAAGCTTTCTTT.